This passage covers 17 T cell receptor beta chains from one sample sequenced in a study of technical replicates of blood from a handful of donors. Generated by immunoSEQ multiplex PCR, the TCRdb table keeps only in-frame clones and is missing some. Of some 56,000 clones listed, just over 90% were seen once; the top ten hold around 4.4%. Sequencing used PBMCs. The receptors originated from a human donor in good health. Some clones in this sample may be carry-over from other donors' samples.

This clone turned up a few times. The chain links TRBV6-1 to TRBJ1-3; D is unclear. The CDR3 contains 14 residues. Germline CDR1 and CDR2: MNHNS and SASEGT. V was pared by 3 bases and J by 6 bases, with 12 bases between. CDR3 coding DNA: TGTGCCAGCAGTGAGAGGACTGCGACAAACACCATATATTTT. It is translated as CASSERTATNTIYF.

The V gene is TRBV10-3, the J gene TRBJ2-7, with 8 nucleotides matching TRBD1. The V and J ends lost 7 bases and 4 bases, in that order; junction bases with no gene match: 6. The germline CDR1 and CDR2 sequences are ENHRY and SYGVKD. The CDR3 totals 13 residues. The DNA of the CDR3 is TGTGCCATCAAGGACAGGGATTGGTACGAGCAGTACTTC. Amino acids: CAIKDRDWYEQYF.

This chain links TRBV27 with TRBJ2-1; 7 positions agree with TRBD2. J was trimmed by 6 bases and V by 6 bases; bases with no gene match: 5. CDR1 is MNHEY and CDR2 is SMNVEV in the germline V gene (reference sequence). CDR3 length equals 13 residues. The DNA for the CDR3 is TGTGCCAGCAGAAGGGAGGGCCTCAATGAGCAGTTCTTC. Its protein product is CASRREGLNEQFF.

This sequence joins TRBV5-5 and TRBJ1-1; 10 bases agree with TRBD1. V lost 4 bases, J lost 11 bases, and 2 bases stayed unmatched. The CDR3 loop spans 11 amino acids. The germline V gene encodes CDR1 SGHKS and CDR2 YYEKEE (reference sequence). In DNA, the CDR3 is TGTGCCAGCAGCCGGACAGGGGGTGCTTTCTTT. This gives the protein CASSRTGGAFF.

The V call is TRBV5-5, the J call TRBJ2-6, with no clear D. Trimming stripped 4 bases from V and 4 bases from J, with 18 bases between. The CDR3 runs 17 residues. Germline values: CDR1 SGHKS, CDR2 YYEKEE (reference sequence). The CDR3 coding sequence is TGTGCCAGCAGCCCAGAATTAATGCAAACCGGGGCCAACGTCCTGACTTTC. Protein: CASSPELMQTGANVLTF.

The rearrangement links TRBV5-8 to TRBJ1-5; tentatively, D is TRBD1 (5 bases). Trimming took 0 bases from V and 9 from J, leaving 10 bases between them. The CDR3 length is 13 residues. The germline CDR1 and CDR2 sequences are SGHTS and YDEGEE. As DNA, the CDR3 is TGTGCCAGCAGCTTGGTAGGGGTTGGGCCCCAGCATTTT. It encodes CASSLVGVGPQHF.

This chain links TRBV5-1 with TRBJ1-3; possible D gene TRBD1, 5 bases. The CDR3 has 14 amino acids. V dropped 3 bases and J dropped 5 bases, with 12 bases sitting between them. Germline loops: CDR1 SGHRS, CDR2 YFSETQ. Here the CDR3 reads CASSSSGDRNTIYF. CDR3 nucleotides: TGCGCCAGCAGCTCATCGGGGGACCGAAACACCATATATTTT. Looking up the rest from reference TRBV5-1 and TRBJ1-3 gives the full variable domain: KAGVTQTPRYLIKTRGQQVTLSCSPISGHRSVSWYQQTPGQGLQFLFEYFSETQRNKGNFPGRFSGRQFSNSRSEMNVSTLELGDSALYLCASSSSGDRNTIYFGEGSWLTVV.

This clone occurred once. The chain has TRBV27 and TRBJ2-1; D possibly corresponds to TRBD1 (6 bases). The CDR3 totals 14 residues. Germline CDR1 reads MNHEY; CDR2 reads SMNVEV (reference sequence). V was pared by 4 bases and J by 4 bases, with 11 bases between. CDR3 in amino acids: CASSSYRGYNEQFF. The CDR3 coding sequence is TGTGCCAGCAGTTCGTATAGGGGGTACAATGAGCAGTTCTTC.

The chain is built from TRBV27 and TRBJ2-7; D unresolved. CDR3 size: 13 residues. Germline V gene lookup returns CDR1 MNHEY and CDR2 SMNVEV (reference sequence). V was cut by 4 bases and J by 0 bases, with 7 bases left in between. The chain's CDR3 is CASSSPGSYEQYF. As DNA, the CDR3 is TGTGCCAGCAGTTCCCCGGGCTCCTACGAGCAGTACTTC.

The V and J genes are TRBV27 and TRBJ2-7, with 7 bases matching TRBD2. With 6 bases clipped from V and 2 bases from J, the junction kept 4 bases outside the gene matches. Per germline, CDR1 MNHEY and CDR2 SMNVEV (reference sequence). The CDR3 extends over 13 amino acids. CDR3 DNA: TGTGCCAGCAGCCTAGGACTAGCCTACGAGCAGTACTTC. The encoded protein is CASSLGLAYEQYF.

The CDR3 is CASSLDKSYGYTF. The CDR3 DNA follows: TGTGCCAGCAGTCTGGACAAGTCCTATGGCTACACCTTC. The V and J genes are TRBV6-1 and TRBJ1-2; D possibly corresponds to TRBD1 (5 bases). The germline V gene has CDR1 MNHNS and CDR2 SASEGT. The CDR3 sequence is 13 residues long. The V gene lost 5 bases and the J gene lost 4 bases, with 11 bases spanning the gap.

The chain couples TRBV7-2 to TRBJ2-3; D possibly corresponds to TRBD2 (7 bases). The CDR3 is 15 residues long. Looked up from germline, CDR1 is SGHTA and CDR2 is FQGNSA. V was pared by 0 bases and J by 4 bases, with 11 bases between. The CDR3 loop is CASSLAGGPADTQYF. CDR3 sequence (DNA): TGTGCCAGCAGCTTAGCGGGGGGGCCAGCAGATACGCAGTATTTT.

The V gene is TRBV5-4, the J gene TRBJ1-2, with D perhaps matching TRBD1 (5 bases). The CDR3 has 14 amino acids. CDR1 and CDR2 from the germline V gene are SGHNT and YYREEE (reference sequence). V was cut by 6 bases and J by 5 bases, with 17 bases left in between. In nucleotides, the CDR3 is TGTGCCAGCAAGCCCCTCAATTCAGGGTATGGCTACACCTTC. Translating gives CASKPLNSGYGYTF.

CDR3 DNA sequence: TGTGCCAGTAGTACCCAGGGCGGAACCTACGAGCAGTACTTC. Protein product: CASSTQGGTYEQYF. The J gene is TRBJ2-7, the V gene TRBV19; maybe TRBD1 (5 bases). This CDR3 is 14 amino acids long. V was cut by 4 bases and J by 2 bases, with 12 bases left in between. CDR1 is LNHDA and CDR2 is SQIVND in the germline V gene (reference sequence).

The V and J genes are TRBV7-3 and TRBJ1-1, with unresolved D. This CDR3 has 13 residues. Trimming removed 5 bases at V and 8 bases at J, with 15 bases between. Germline values: CDR1 SGHTA, CDR2 FQGTGA. CDR3 nucleotide sequence: TGTGCCAGCAGCCAAAATCAGGTATCCGAAGCTTTCTTT. Protein sequence: CASSQNQVSEAFF.

The genes are TRBV19 and TRBJ1-6; maybe TRBD1 (6 bases). Germline lookup yields CDR1 LNHDA and CDR2 SQIVND (reference sequence). Trimming removed 9 bases at V and 9 bases at J, with 18 bases between. This CDR3 region has 14 residues. The DNA of the CDR3 is TGTGCCAGCAAGCACCGGGACATATCTTCACCCCTCCACTTT. Its translation: CASKHRDISSPLHF.

The V and J genes are TRBV29-1 and TRBJ2-2; a possible D gene is TRBD1 (5 bases). The CDR3 consists of 12 residues. V was clipped by 6 bases and J by 7 bases, with 12 bases between them. Germline V gives CDR1 SQVTM, CDR2 ANQGSEA. The CDR3 DNA sequence: TGCAGCGTGGCAGGGAAGGTCGGGGAGCTGTTTTTT. The encoded protein is CSVAGKVGELFF.